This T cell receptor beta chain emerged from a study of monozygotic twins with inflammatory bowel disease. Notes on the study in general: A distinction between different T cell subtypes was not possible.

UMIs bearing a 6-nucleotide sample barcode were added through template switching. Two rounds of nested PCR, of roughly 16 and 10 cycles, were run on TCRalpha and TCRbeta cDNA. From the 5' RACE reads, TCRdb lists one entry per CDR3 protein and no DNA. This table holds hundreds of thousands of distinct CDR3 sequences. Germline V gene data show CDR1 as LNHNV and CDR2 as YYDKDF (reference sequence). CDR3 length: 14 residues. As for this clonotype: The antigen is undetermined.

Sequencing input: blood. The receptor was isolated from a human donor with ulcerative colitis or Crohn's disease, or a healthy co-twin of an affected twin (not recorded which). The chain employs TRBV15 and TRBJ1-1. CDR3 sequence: CATSPQEVNTEAFF.